The 4 T cell receptor beta chains given below trace back to one sample, sequenced in a study of T cell responses to AZD1222 COVID-19 vaccine. Sequencing was performed with immunoSEQ multiplex PCR; in TCRdb, only in-frame clones are kept and a portion is missing. The sample has some 130,000 clones, nearly 95% seen once. The sample consisted of peripheral blood, taken on day 0 of AZD1222 vaccination. The receptors here all came from an adult in good health.

This clone was seen only a few times. This chain links TRBV20-1 with TRBJ2-7, with 12 bases that match TRBD1. CDR1 is DFQATT and CDR2 is SNEGSKA in the germline V gene (reference sequence). Trimming at V came to 3 bases and at J to 5 bases, leaving 8 bases not matched to a gene. This CDR3 has 15 amino acids. CDR3 sequence reads: CSASEPGQGADEQYF. As DNA, the CDR3 is TGCAGTGCTAGTGAACCGGGACAGGGGGCCGACGAGCAGTACTTC.

This clone has just a few counts. The CDR3 coding sequence is TGTGCCAGCAGCCCCATCGGGACTAGCGGGAGTTCCACCTACGAGCAGTACTTC. Translation gives CASSPIGTSGSSTYEQYF. The J gene is TRBJ2-7, the V gene TRBV4-2, with 14 bases matching TRBD2. CDR1 and CDR2 (germline): LGHNA, YNFKEQ. Losses at the gene ends were 4 bases for V and 2 bases for J; bases not matched to a gene: 10. CDR3 length equals 18 residues.

V is TRBV2 and J is TRBJ2-1, with 10 bases matching TRBD2. The CDR3 is 13 residues long. V gave up 6 bases and J gave up 9 bases; unmatched junction bases: 5. Per the germline V gene, CDR1 is SNHLY and CDR2 is FYNNEI. CDR3 sequence: CASRIAGGSEQFF. The CDR3 DNA follows: TGTGCCAGCAGAATAGCGGGAGGCAGTGAGCAGTTCTTC.

V gene TRBV28 combines with J gene TRBJ1-4, with TRBD1 matching over 7 bases. Germline V gene sequence: CDR1 MDHEN, CDR2 SYDVKM. The CDR3 is 14 amino acids. Trimming took 6 bases from V and 4 from J; bases not matched to a gene: 5. CDR3 in DNA: TGTGCCAGCAGGTCCGACAGGGATAATGAAAAACTGTTTTTT. This sequence encodes CASRSDRDNEKLFF.